Described below is a single T cell receptor beta chain sequence and its context. The sample comes from a study of blood T cell repertoires in COVID-19. TCRdb's copy holds only in-frame clones and misses some; the assay was immunoSEQ multiplex PCR. Of about 190,000 clones listed, over 80% were seen once; the top ten hold around 7.8%. CDR3 length: 17 residues. Per germline, CDR1 SEHNR and CDR2 FQNEAQ (reference sequence). The J segment lost 1 base and the V segment lost 5 bases, leaving 7 bases of the junction unmatched. Patients from Seattle were sampled longitudinally, starting during active infection.

This clonotype originated in a woman aged 55-70 years with COVID-19, enrolled during active disease. The chain links TRBV7-9 to TRBJ2-2; TRBD2 matches 10 bases. Material: peripheral blood. CDR3 coding DNA: TGTGCCAGCAGCGGAGCTAGCGGGAGAAAGAACACCGGGGAGCTGTTTTTT. It codes for CASSGASGRKNTGELFF. The full variable domain, its missing parts supplied by reference TRBV7-9 and TRBJ2-2, is DTGVSQNPRHKITKRGQNVTFRCDPISEHNRLYWYRQTLGQGPEFLTYFQNEAQLEKSRLLSDRFSAERPKGSFSTLEIQRTEQGDSAMYLCASSGASGRKNTGELFFGEGSRLTVL.